This T cell receptor (beta chain) was recovered during a study of vaccination effects on CD4 cells after COVID-19 (dated by TCRdb to about 2022). Some background on the complete study: Each participant received two doses of an mRNA SARS-CoV-2 vaccine, either BNT162b2 or mRNA-1273. SARS-CoV-2 spike-specific CD4+ TCR repertoires from before and after mRNA vaccination were compared in COVID-19 convalescent patients and in infection-naive vaccine recipients. A total of some eleven COVID-19 convalescent patients and a handful of SARS-CoV-2-naive healthy vaccine recipients were included in the full study. In the study, cultures from other donors were sequenced using the Oncomine TCR Beta short-read assay on an Illumina iSeq 100.

What the study reported, not specific to this receptor: In healthy vaccine recipients, vaccine-induced clones were almost all SARS-CoV-2 mono-reactive, with only 1 of 255 being cross-reactive with common cold coronaviruses. Only a small number of convalescent patients were included, and no early post-infection timepoints were available, which limited the study. Both infection-induced and vaccine-induced clones contracted markedly at late post-vaccination timepoints, which is consistent with waning T cell responses.

Concerning this clone itself: The antigen it binds to is not known. Base qualities are not at hand, and no much larger clone is one base apart.

Libraries were built with the immunoSEQ multiplex PCR assay. DNA from the cultured and isolated CD4+ T cells underwent TCR beta CDR3 sequencing. In the original analysis: Non-productive TCR sequences were discarded, and reads were trimmed to the CDR3 region, with only CDR3s of 7 or more amino acids retained. The MANAFEST web app was used to identify antigen-specific clonotypes by comparing expansion in peptide wells with expansion in reference cultures. To be called positive, a clone needed expansion at FDR<0.05 compared with the reference and with all other wells, an odds ratio greater than 5, and a frequency greater than 0.1% in two replicate wells. Clonotypes significantly expanded in SARS-CoV-2 spike wells and in at least one common cold coronavirus spike condition were defined as cross-reactive. Levenshtein distance calculated with the stringdist R package was used to assess CDR3 similarity, and unrooted trees were constructed with ape in R 3.6.1. TCRdb re-hosts the immuneACCESS table, in-frame sequences only. Its copies lack some clones; in the studies checked, an unresolved V gene accounts for under half of them, and the cause for the rest is not known. V and J calls and clone size are given by that table; D and trimming were obtained from the DNA. The sample yields 70,000 to 75,000 clones; around 72% were counted once. The ten largest clones capture roughly 4% of the sample.

Including cysteine and phenylalanine, the CDR3 has 16 amino acids. The only DNA kept is the CDR3, 48 bases in frame from the first base. Via the germline V gene, CDR1 is ENHRY and CDR2 SYGVKD. Trimming accounts for 4 bases at V and 12 bases at J, while the number of junction bases matched to no gene is 9. In the ViraFEST assay, PBMC were stimulated with viral peptide pools, and TCR sequencing was then used to find antigen-specific CD4+ T cell clonotypes based on their expansion. After around 10 days of culture, CD4+ T cells were isolated with the EasySep CD4+ T cell isolation kit. Negative nucleocapsid antibody results before and after vaccination confirmed that the healthy vaccine recipients had no prior SARS-CoV-2 infection. Over 1.5 million PBMC per well were cultured with 9 to 10 ug/ml peptides in IMDM containing roughly 5% human AB serum, roughly 9.5 IU/ml IL-2 and gentamicin. Half of the culture medium was replaced with fresh IL-2-containing medium on days 3 and 7. Unless noted otherwise, every peptide stimulation condition was cultured in triplicate wells. Using Ficoll-Paque Plus gradient centrifugation, PBMC were separated from whole blood and then either used fresh or cryopreserved at -140C. The spike proteins of SARS-CoV-2 and of the common cold coronaviruses HCoV-NL63, HCoV-OC43 and HCoV-229E were spanned by overlapping peptide pools. The QIAamp micro DNA kit was used to extract genomic DNA from the cultured CD4+ T cells.

Sequencing was performed on CD4+ T cells from PBMCs cultured with HCoV-OC43 spike peptides, taken before COVID-19 vaccination. The cell subset or site label, as the study defines it: HCoV-OC43 spike overlapping peptide pool stimulation. Here the chain combines TRBV10-3 and TRBJ2-1; a stretch of 16 junction bases matches TRBD2. This receptor was obtained from a human donor who received a COVID-19 vaccine. The CDR3 region has the sequence CAISVNPGTSGGGQFF. The nucleotide sequence reads as follows: TGTGCCATCAGTGTTAACCCCGGGACTAGCGGGGGGGGGCAGTTCTTC.